This TCR beta chain originates from a study of vaccination effects on CD4 cells after COVID-19 (dated by TCRdb to the early 2020s). Regarding the research as a whole: The ViraFEST assay stimulated PBMC with viral peptide pools and then used TCR sequencing to identify antigen-specific CD4+ T cell clonotypes by expansion. Participants received two doses of either the BNT162b2 or the mRNA-1273 mRNA SARS-CoV-2 vaccine. A few million PBMC per well were cultured with approximately 10 ug/ml peptides in IMDM containing roughly 5% human AB serum, around 10 IU/ml IL-2 and gentamicin. The study compared SARS-CoV-2 spike-specific CD4+ TCR repertoires before and after mRNA vaccination in COVID-19 convalescent patients and infection-naive vaccine recipients. A total of over nine COVID-19 convalescent patients and a few SARS-CoV-2-naive healthy vaccine recipients were included in the full study. Cultures from other donors in the study were sequenced using the Oncomine TCR Beta short-read assay on an Illumina iSeq 100.

Compared with germline, V lacks 3 bases and J lacks 7 bases; bases without a gene match: 9. For CDR1 and CDR2, the germline V gene lists KGHSH and LQKENI. There are 15 amino acids in the CDR3, from cysteine to phenylalanine inclusive. The DNA shown is the 45-base CDR3, in frame from base 1. Study-wide conclusions, independent of this receptor: Clones induced by infection and clones induced by vaccination both contracted markedly at late timepoints after vaccination, which fits with T cell responses waning over time. In healthy vaccine recipients, vaccine-induced clones were almost all SARS-CoV-2 mono-reactive, with only 1 of 255 being cross-reactive with common cold coronaviruses. Only a small number of convalescent patients were included, and no early post-infection timepoints were available, which limited the study.

The receptor library was made with the immunoSEQ multiplex PCR assay. DNA from the cultured and isolated CD4+ T cells underwent TCR beta CDR3 sequencing. The authors' pipeline ran thus. The analysis removed non-productive TCR sequences, trimmed reads to the CDR3 region, and retained only CDR3s that were 7 or more amino acids long. Antigen-specific clonotypes were identified with the MANAFEST web app by comparing expansion in peptide wells against reference cultures. To be called positive, a clone needed expansion at FDR<0.05 compared with the reference and with all other wells, an odds ratio greater than 5, and a frequency greater than 0.1% in two replicate wells. Cross-reactive clonotypes were defined as significantly expanded in SARS-CoV-2 spike wells and in at least one common cold coronavirus spike condition. Using the stringdist R package, CDR3 similarity was measured by Levenshtein distance, and unrooted trees were constructed with ape in R 3.6.1. Held by TCRdb, this immuneACCESS table contains in-frame sequences only and omits some clones. Under half of the omission traces to an unresolved V gene where checked; the cause of the rest is unknown. The DNA was the basis for D and trimming; V, J and clone size are from that table. The sample table records more than 50,000 clones; around 80% of these occur just once. Together, the top ten hold approximately 3% of the sample.

Points on this clone: Which antigen it targets is not known. It has no much larger one-base neighbor in the sample; base qualities were not kept.

After more than nine days of culture, CD4+ T cells were isolated with the EasySep CD4+ T cell isolation kit. The absence of prior SARS-CoV-2 infection in healthy vaccine recipients was confirmed by negative nucleocapsid antibodies before and after vaccination. On days 3 and 7, half of the culture medium was replaced with fresh IL-2-containing medium. Unless noted otherwise, every peptide stimulation condition was grown in triplicate wells. PBMC were separated from whole blood using Ficoll-Paque Plus gradient centrifugation and were then either cryopreserved at -140C or used fresh. Genomic DNA was extracted from cultured CD4+ T cells with the QIAamp micro DNA kit.

The clonotype was recovered from a human donor who received a COVID-19 vaccine. The material was CD4+ T cells from PBMCs cultured without peptide, obtained before COVID-19 vaccination. The rearrangement combines TRBV18 with TRBJ1-5, with TRBD1 matching 7 junction bases. The DNA sequence is as follows: TGTGCCAGCTCACCCCTTCGAGGGGGCGGACAGCCCCAGCATTTT. Translated, it reads CASSPLRGGGQPQHF.